The following is a T cell receptor beta chain sequence with its context. Its target is not known. V dropped 8 bases and J dropped 6 bases, with 17 bases sitting between them. Germline CDR1 is MDHEN and CDR2 is SYDVKM. The CDR3 covers 14 residues. Clones were read by immunoSEQ multiplex PCR, and TCRdb kept only the in-frame ones, dropping some. The table has about 39,000 clones, 88% seen once. This entry belongs to a study of T cell responses to AZD1222 COVID-19 vaccine. Whole-study findings and limits: Among vaccine-associated CD4 TCRs, coverage spanned spike, with dominance at 160-218 and 743-854.

The source material was peripheral blood, sampled 28 days after the second dose of the MenACWY control vaccine. The chain couples TRBV28 to TRBJ1-3; D may be TRBD1 (5 bases). This clonotype was obtained from an adult who received the MenACWY meningococcal vaccine as a control. CDR3 in DNA: TGTGCCAGCTTTGTAGGGGCCAGCCCAAACACCATATATTTT. Translating it yields CASFVGASPNTIYF. Full variable domain (remainder filled in from reference TRBV28 and TRBJ1-3): DVKVTQSSRYLVKRTGEKVFLECVQDMDHENMFWYRQDPGLGLRLIYFSYDVKMKEKGDIPEGYSVSREKKERFSLILESASTNQTSMYLCASFVGASPNTIYFGEGSWLTVV.